A single sample is the source of the 2 T cell receptor beta chains below, sequenced in a study of regulatory T cells in long-lasting Graves disease. The time point here: newly diagnosed GD, antithyroid drugs for less than 3 months. Making the TCR library involved RNA that had been extracted from PBMCs. Building of the TCR beta libraries involved iRepertoire HTBI primers and Arm-PCR of CDR3 regions. TCRdb re-analysed the multiplex PCR reads in MiXCR, keeping a single row per CDR3 protein. The table includes hundreds of thousands of distinct CDR3 sequences, 16% detected once. The same data also contributed to another study, on T cells in Graves' hyperthyroidism and ophthalmopathy.

The starting material was peripheral blood mononuclear cells (PBMCs), obtained at new diagnosis, from a patient treated with antithyroid drugs. These receptors were obtained from a woman aged 40-60 years with Graves disease.

This clonotype was observed at least ten times. The chain is built from TRBV7-9 and TRBJ2-7; 9 nucleotides agree with TRBD1. The CDR3 is 13 residues long. The V segment lost 3 bases and the J segment 7 bases; nucleotides outside the gene matches: 4. Germline V lookup: CDR1 SEHNR, CDR2 FQNEAQ (reference sequence). CDR3 bases: TGTGCCAGCAGCTTGGCCGGGACAGGGGAGCAGTACTTC. Its protein product is CASSLAGTGEQYF.

This clonotype was counted many times. An end of the junction differs from the germline gene, which may be a read error. J is TRBJ2-7 and V is TRBV5-1; D possibly corresponds to TRBD2 (6 bases). From germline, CDR1 is SGHRS and CDR2 YFSETQ. The length of the CDR3 is 12 residues. The CDR3 bases are TGTGCCAGCAACGGGGGATCCTACGAGCAGTACTTC. Protein product: CASNGGSYEQYF.